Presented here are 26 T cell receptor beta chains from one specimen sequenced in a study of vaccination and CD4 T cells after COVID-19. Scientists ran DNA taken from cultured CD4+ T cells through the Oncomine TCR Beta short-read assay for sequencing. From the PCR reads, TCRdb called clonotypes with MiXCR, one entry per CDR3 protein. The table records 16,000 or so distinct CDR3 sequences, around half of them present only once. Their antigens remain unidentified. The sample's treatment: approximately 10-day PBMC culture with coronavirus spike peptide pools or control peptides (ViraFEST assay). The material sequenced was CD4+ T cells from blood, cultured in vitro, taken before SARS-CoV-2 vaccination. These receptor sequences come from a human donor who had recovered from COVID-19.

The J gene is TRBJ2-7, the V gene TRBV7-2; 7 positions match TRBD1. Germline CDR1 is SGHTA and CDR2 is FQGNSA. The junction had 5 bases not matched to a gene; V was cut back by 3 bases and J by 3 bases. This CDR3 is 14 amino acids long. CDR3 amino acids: CASSFQTGSYEQYF. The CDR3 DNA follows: TGTGCCAGCAGCTTCCAGACAGGGAGCTACGAGCAGTACTTC.

The CDR3: CASSWVNTEAFF. For the CDR3, the DNA is TGTGCCAGCAGTTGGGTGAACACTGAAGCTTTCTTT. The gene calls are TRBV6-2 or TRBV6-3 and TRBJ1-1; D unresolved. Germline loops: CDR1 MNHEY, CDR2 SVGEGT. With 4 bases removed from V and 0 bases from J, the gap between germline ends came to 3 bases. The CDR3 totals 12 residues.

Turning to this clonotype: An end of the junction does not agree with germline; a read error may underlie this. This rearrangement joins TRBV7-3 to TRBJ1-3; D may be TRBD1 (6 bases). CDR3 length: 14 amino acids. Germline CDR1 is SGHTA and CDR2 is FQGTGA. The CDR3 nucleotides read TGCGGCAAGGGGGGGACGACCTCTGGAAACACCATATATTTT. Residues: CGKGGTTSGNTIYF.

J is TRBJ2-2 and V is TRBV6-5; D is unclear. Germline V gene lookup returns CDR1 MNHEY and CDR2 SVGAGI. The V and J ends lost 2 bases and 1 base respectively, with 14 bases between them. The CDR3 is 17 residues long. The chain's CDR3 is CASSYGGQALNTGELFF. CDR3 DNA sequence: TGTGCCAGCAGTTACGGTGGGCAGGCCCTGAACACCGGGGAGCTGTTTTTT.

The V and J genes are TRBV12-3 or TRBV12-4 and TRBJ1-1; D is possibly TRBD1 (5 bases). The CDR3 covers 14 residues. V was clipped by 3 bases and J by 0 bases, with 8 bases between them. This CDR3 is CASSFDSMNTEAFF. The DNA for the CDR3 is TGTGCCAGCAGTTTTGACAGTATGAACACTGAAGCTTTCTTT.

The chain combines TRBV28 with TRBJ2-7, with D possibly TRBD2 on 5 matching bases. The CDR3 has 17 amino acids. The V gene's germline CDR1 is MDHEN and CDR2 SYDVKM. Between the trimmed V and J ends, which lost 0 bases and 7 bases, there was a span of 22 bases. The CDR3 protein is CASSLWGVGVVVGEQYF. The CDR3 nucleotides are TGTGCCAGCAGTTTATGGGGAGTGGGAGTGGTAGTGGGAGAGCAGTACTTC.

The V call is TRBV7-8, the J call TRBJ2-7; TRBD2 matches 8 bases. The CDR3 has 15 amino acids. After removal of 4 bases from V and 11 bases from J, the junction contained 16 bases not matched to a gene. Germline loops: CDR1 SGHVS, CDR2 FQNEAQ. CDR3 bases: TGTGCCAGCAGCTCCCTAGGGCCGGTCCGGGGGGGAGAGTACTTC. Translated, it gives CASSSLGPVRGGEYF. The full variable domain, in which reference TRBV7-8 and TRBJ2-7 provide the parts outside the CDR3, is GAGVSQSPRYKVAKRGQDVALRCDPISGHVSLFWYQQALGQGPEFLTYFQNEAQLDKSGLPSDRFFAERPEGSVSTLKIQRTQQEDSAVYLCASSSLGPVRGGEYFGPGTRLTVT.

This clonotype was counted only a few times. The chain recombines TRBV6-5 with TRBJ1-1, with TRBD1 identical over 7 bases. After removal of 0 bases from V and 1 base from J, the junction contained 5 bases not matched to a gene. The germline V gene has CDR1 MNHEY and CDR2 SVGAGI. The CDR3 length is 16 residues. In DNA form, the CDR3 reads TGTGCCAGCAGTTACTCCAGGGGGGGCTCGAACACTGAAGCTTTCTTT. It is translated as CASSYSRGGSNTEAFF.

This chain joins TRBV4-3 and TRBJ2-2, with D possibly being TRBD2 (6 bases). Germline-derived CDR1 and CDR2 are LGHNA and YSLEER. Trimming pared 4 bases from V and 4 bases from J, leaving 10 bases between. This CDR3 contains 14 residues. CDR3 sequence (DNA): TGCGCCAGCAGCCTGGGACTCTTCACCGGGGAGCTGTTTTTT. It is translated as CASSLGLFTGELFF.

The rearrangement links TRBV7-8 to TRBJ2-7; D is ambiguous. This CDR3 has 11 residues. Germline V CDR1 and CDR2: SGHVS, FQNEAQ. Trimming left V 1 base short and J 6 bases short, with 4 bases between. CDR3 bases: TGTGCCAGCAGCTTAGGCCCCGAGCAGTACTTC. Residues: CASSLGPEQYF.

DNA for the CDR3: TGTGCCAGCAGGCTTTACCCGGGACAGAACAATCAGCCCCAGCATTTT. It specifies CASRLYPGQNNQPQHF. The chain carries TRBV6-2 or TRBV6-3 and TRBJ1-5; 7 bases map to TRBD1. V was pared by 6 bases and J by 3 bases, with 11 bases of the junction left unmatched. CDR1 is MNHEY and CDR2 is SVGEGT in the germline V gene. The CDR3 extends over 16 amino acids.

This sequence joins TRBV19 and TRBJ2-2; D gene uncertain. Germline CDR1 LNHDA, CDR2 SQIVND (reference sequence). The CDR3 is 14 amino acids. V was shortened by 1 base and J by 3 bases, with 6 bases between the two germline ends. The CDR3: CASSIGFDTGELFF. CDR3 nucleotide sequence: TGTGCCAGTAGTATAGGTTTCGACACCGGGGAGCTGTTTTTT. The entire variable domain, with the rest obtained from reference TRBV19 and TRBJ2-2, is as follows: DGGITQSPKYLFRKEGQNVTLSCEQNLNHDAMYWYRQDPGQGLRLIYYSQIVNDFQKGDIAEGYSVSREKKESFPLTVTSAQKNPTAFYLCASSIGFDTGELFFGEGSRLTVL.

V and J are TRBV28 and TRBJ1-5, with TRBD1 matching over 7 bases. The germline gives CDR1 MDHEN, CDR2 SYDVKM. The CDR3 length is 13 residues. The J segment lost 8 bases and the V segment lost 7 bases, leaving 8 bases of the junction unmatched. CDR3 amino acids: CASNRGRLEPQHF. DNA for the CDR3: TGTGCCAGCAATAGGGGGCGCTTGGAGCCCCAGCATTTT.

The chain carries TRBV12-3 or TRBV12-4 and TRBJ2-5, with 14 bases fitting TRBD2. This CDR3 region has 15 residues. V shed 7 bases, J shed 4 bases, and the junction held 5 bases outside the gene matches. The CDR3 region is CASTLGLAGAETQYF. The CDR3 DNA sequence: TGTGCCAGCACTCTGGGACTAGCGGGAGCAGAGACCCAGTACTTC.

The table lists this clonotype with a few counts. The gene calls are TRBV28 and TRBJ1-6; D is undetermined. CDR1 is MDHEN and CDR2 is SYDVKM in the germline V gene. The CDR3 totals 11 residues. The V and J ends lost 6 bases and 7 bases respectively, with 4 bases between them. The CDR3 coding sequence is TGTGCCAGCAGCACGAATTCACCCCTCCACTTT. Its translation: CASSTNSPLHF.

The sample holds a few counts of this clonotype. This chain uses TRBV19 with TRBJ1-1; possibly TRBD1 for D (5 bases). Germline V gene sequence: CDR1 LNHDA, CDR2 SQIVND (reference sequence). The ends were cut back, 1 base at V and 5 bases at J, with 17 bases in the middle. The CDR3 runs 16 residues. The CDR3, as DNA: TGTGCCAGTAGTATAGCGGTAAGGGGCGGCGGAACTGAAGCTTTCTTT. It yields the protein CASSIAVRGGGTEAFF.

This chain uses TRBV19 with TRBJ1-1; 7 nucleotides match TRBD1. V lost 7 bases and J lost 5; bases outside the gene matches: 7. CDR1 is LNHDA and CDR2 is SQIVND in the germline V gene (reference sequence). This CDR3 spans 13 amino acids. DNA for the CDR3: TGTGCCAGTACAACGACAGGGCGAACTGAAGCTTTCTTT. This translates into CASTTTGRTEAFF.

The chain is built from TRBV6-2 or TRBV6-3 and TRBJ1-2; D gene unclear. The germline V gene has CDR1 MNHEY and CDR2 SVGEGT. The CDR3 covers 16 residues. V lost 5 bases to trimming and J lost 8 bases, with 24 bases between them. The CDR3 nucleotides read TGTGCCAGCAGTCCCTATGGGTGGGCACGGCTGTCGGGCTACACCTTC. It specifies CASSPYGWARLSGYTF.

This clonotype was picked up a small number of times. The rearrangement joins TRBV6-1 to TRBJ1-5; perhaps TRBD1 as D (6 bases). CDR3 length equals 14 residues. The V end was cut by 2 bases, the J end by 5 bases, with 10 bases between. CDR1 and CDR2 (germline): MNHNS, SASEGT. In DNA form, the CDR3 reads TGTGCCAGCAGTGAAAGCAGGGGAGATCAGCCCCAGCATTTT. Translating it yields CASSESRGDQPQHF.

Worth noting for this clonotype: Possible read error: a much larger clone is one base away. The CDR3 sequence: CASSSSGTGRIHGYTF. CDR3 nucleotide sequence: TGTGCCAGCAGCTCCTCCGGGACAGGGAGAATCCATGGCTACACCTTC. The chain combines TRBV7-2 with TRBJ1-2; 9 nucleotides align to TRBD1. Germline CDR1 is SGHTA and CDR2 is FQGNSA. V lost 4 bases and J lost 6; bases outside the gene matches: 12. The CDR3 covers 16 residues.

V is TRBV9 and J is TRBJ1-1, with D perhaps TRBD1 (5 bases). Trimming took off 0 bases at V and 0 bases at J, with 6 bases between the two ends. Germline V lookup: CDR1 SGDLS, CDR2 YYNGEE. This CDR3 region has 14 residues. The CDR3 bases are TGTGCCAGCAGCGTAGGCAGGGTGAACACTGAAGCTTTCTTT. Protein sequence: CASSVGRVNTEAFF.

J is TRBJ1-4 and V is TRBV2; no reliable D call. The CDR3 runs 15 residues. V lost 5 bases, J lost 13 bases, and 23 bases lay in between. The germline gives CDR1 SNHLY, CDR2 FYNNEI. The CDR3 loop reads CASSTSRFGPRGLFF. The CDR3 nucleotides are TGTGCCAGCAGTACCTCCCGATTCGGCCCCAGAGGACTGTTTTTT.

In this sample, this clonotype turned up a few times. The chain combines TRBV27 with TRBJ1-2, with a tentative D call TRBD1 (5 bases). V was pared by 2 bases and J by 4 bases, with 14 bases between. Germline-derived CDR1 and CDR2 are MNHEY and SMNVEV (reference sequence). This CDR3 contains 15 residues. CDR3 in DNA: TGTGCCAGCAGTTTAGTGAGGGGTAGTGGCTATGGCTACACCTTC. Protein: CASSLVRGSGYGYTF.

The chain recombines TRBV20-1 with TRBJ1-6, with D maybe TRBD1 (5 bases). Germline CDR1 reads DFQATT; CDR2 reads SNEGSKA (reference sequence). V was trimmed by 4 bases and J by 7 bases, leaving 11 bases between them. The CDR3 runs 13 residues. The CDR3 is CSAKGTANSPLHF. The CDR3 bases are TGCAGTGCTAAGGGGACCGCAAATTCACCCCTCCACTTT.

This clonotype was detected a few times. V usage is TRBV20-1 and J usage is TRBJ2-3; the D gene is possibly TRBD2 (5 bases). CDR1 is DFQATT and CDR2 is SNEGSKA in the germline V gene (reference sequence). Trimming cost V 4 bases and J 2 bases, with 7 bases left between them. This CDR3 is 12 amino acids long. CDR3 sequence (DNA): TGCAGTGCTAACGGACTCACAGATACGCAGTATTTT. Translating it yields CSANGLTDTQYF.

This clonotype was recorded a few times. CDR3 residues: CSASGRGLALHEQYF. The CDR3 nucleotides read TGCAGTGCTAGTGGTAGGGGACTAGCTCTCCACGAGCAGTACTTC. The rearrangement joins TRBV20-1 to TRBJ2-7; 9 bases agree with TRBD2. Germline-derived CDR1 and CDR2 are DFQATT and SNEGSKA (reference sequence). This CDR3 has 15 amino acids. The ends lost 3 bases at V and 5 bases at J; junction bases unmatched: 11.